The next 15 T cell receptor beta chains were all read from a single sample in a study of blood T cell repertoires in COVID-19. Data came from immunoSEQ multiplex PCR; TCRdb stores just in-frame clones and leaves some out. The sample records over 300,000 clones, 70% to 90% being singletons. The source material was peripheral blood. The receptors shown here come from a man younger than 35 who had recovered from COVID-19.

This clone was observed a few times. The chain combines TRBV7-9 with TRBJ1-6; 9 bases match TRBD1. From germline, CDR1 is SEHNR and CDR2 FQNEAQ (reference sequence). The junction had 6 bases not matched to a gene; V was cut back by 8 bases and J by 7 bases. The CDR3 is made up of 14 amino acids. CDR3 sequence reads: CASGSGQGNSPLHF. CDR3 coding DNA: TGTGCCAGCGGGAGTGGACAGGGGAATTCACCCCTCCACTTT.

The chain couples TRBV19 to TRBJ2-7, with TRBD1 matching over 8 bases. This CDR3 is 15 amino acids long. The J segment lost 3 bases and the V segment lost 3 bases, leaving 7 bases of the junction unmatched. Germline V CDR1 and CDR2: LNHDA, SQIVND (reference sequence). CDR3 sequence: CASSINPGGHYEQYF. The CDR3 DNA reads as TGTGCCAGTAGTATCAACCCAGGGGGCCACTACGAGCAGTACTTC.

The genes are TRBV30 and TRBJ1-2; possible D gene TRBD1, 5 bases. Germline V gene sequence: CDR1 GTSNPN, CDR2 SVGIG (reference sequence). The germline V and J ends were trimmed by 5 bases and 4 bases, with 11 bases remaining between them. This CDR3 comprises 12 residues. This chain's CDR3 is CAWSRETYGYTF. In nucleotides, the CDR3 is TGTGCCTGGTCCAGGGAAACCTATGGCTACACCTTC.

V and J are TRBV2 and TRBJ2-5; a weak D match, TRBD2 (5 bases). The germline V gene encodes CDR1 SNHLY and CDR2 FYNNEI. The CDR3 is 15 amino acids. V lost 8 bases and J 5 bases, leaving 21 bases between the germline ends. CDR3 amino acids: CASGQYGLNGETQYF. CDR3 in DNA: TGTGCCAGCGGCCAATACGGACTTAACGGGGAGACCCAGTACTTC.

The chain joins TRBV6-2 or TRBV6-3 to TRBJ1-6; D uncertain. V lost 4 bases, J lost 0 bases, and 10 bases lay in between. Germline loops: CDR1 MNHEY, CDR2 SVGEGT. This CDR3 has 16 amino acids. As DNA, the CDR3 is TGTGCCAGCAGTTTTCGGCGGAGCTCCTATAATTCACCCCTCCACTTT. Translation gives CASSFRRSSYNSPLHF.

The rearrangement uses TRBV10-1 and TRBJ2-1; 8 bases agree with TRBD1. Per germline, CDR1 WNHNN and CDR2 SYGVQD (reference sequence). The CDR3 spans 16 residues. The V and J ends lost 5 bases and 2 bases, in that order; junction bases with no gene match: 8. Written as DNA, the CDR3 is TGCGCCAGCAGTAACTGGGACAGGAGCACCTACAATGAGCAGTTCTTC. Translation gives CASSNWDRSTYNEQFF.

The chain has TRBV27 and TRBJ2-1; maybe TRBD1 (6 bases). Germline V CDR1 and CDR2: MNHEY, SMNVEV (reference sequence). This CDR3 comprises 13 residues. The V end was cut by 2 bases, the J end by 6 bases, with 8 bases between. The CDR3 nucleotides are TGTGCCAGCAGTTTACAAGGGGGCAATGAGCAGTTCTTC. This sequence encodes CASSLQGGNEQFF.

The chain couples TRBV30 to TRBJ2-1; 7 bases align to TRBD2. The CDR3 is 14 residues long. CDR1 GTSNPN and CDR2 SVGIG come from the germline V gene (reference sequence). Trimming cost V 4 bases and J 3 bases; bases outside gene matches: 6. In DNA form, the CDR3 reads TGTGCCTGGAAAACTAGCGCCGGCTACAATGAGCAGTTCTTC. This translates into CAWKTSAGYNEQFF.

The chain combines TRBV4-3 with TRBJ1-1; D unresolved. CDR3 size: 15 residues. Germline V gene sequence: CDR1 LGHNA, CDR2 YSLEER. V lost 0 bases and J lost 6, with 14 bases in between. The CDR3 sequence is CASSQDSRVNAEAFF. CDR3 DNA: TGCGCCAGCAGCCAAGATTCCCGGGTTAACGCTGAAGCTTTCTTT.

This chain links TRBV27 with TRBJ2-6, with D possibly TRBD2 on 6 matching bases. Deletions cut 1 base from V and 0 bases from J, with 7 bases between. Germline V lookup: CDR1 MNHEY, CDR2 SMNVEV (reference sequence). This CDR3 is 16 amino acids long. CDR3 sequence (DNA): TGTGCCAGCAGTTTATTCGGGGGCTCTGGGGCCAACGTCCTGACTTTC. Translating gives CASSLFGGSGANVLTF.

This sequence joins TRBV5-5 and TRBJ2-3, with 8 bases matching TRBD1. CDR1 SGHKS and CDR2 YYEKEE come from the germline V gene (reference sequence). The CDR3 runs 14 residues. Trimming removed 0 bases from V and 5 bases from J; junction bases left unmatched: 2. The CDR3 bases are TGTGCCAGCAGCTTGGAAGGACAGGGAGATACGCAGTATTTT. Protein product: CASSLEGQGDTQYF.

The chain carries TRBV19 and TRBJ1-5; TRBD1 agrees at 7 bases. Germline lookup yields CDR1 LNHDA and CDR2 SQIVND (reference sequence). The CDR3 runs 13 residues. V lost 8 bases and J lost 5; bases outside the gene matches: 6. The CDR3, as DNA: TGTGCCAGTCAGACAGGGACTGATCAGCCCCAGCATTTT. It codes for CASQTGTDQPQHF.

The CDR3 DNA follows: TGCGCCAGCAGCCAAGTCGCGGATGAAGCTTTCTTT. Its translation: CASSQVADEAFF. The V gene is TRBV4-1, the J gene TRBJ1-1, with D unresolved. The length of the CDR3 is 12 residues. The V end lost 1 base, the J end lost 7 bases, and 7 bases lay between the germline ends. Germline assignment: CDR1 MGHRA and CDR2 YSYEKL.

The chain combines TRBV6-2 or TRBV6-3 with TRBJ1-5; 7 nucleotides line up with TRBD1. CDR3 length: 18 residues. In germline, CDR1 is MNHEY, CDR2 SVGEGT. V trimming: 4 bases; J trimming: 2 bases; junction bases outside the gene matches: 14. For the CDR3, the DNA is TGTGCCAGCAGTTCCTATATTACTGACAGGGACGGCAATCAGCCCCAGCATTTT. It specifies CASSSYITDRDGNQPQHF.

The chain links TRBV15 to TRBJ1-1; the D is unclear. In germline, CDR1 is LNHNV, CDR2 YYDKDF (reference sequence). The V gene lost 0 bases and the J gene lost 6 bases, with 26 bases spanning the gap. This CDR3 has 19 residues. CDR3 residues: CATSRDIVPGAYWVPEAFF. In DNA form, the CDR3 reads TGTGCCACCAGCAGAGATATCGTTCCGGGTGCGTATTGGGTCCCTGAAGCTTTCTTT.